The text below deals with one TCR beta chain. This specimen comes from a study of control samples from healthy donors and cancer patients. Sequencing used immunoSEQ multiplex PCR; TCRdb keeps in-frame clones, though not all of them. This table holds under 130,000 clones, 75% to 90% found once. The sequencing input was PBMCs. This TCR was sampled from a man aged 60 to 75 with lung cancer.

The CDR3 bases are TGTGCCAGCAGACCAGGGGGGGACCGGAACACTGAAGCTTTCTTT. It encodes CASRPGGDRNTEAFF. The rearrangement links TRBV5-4 to TRBJ1-1, with 7 bases fitting TRBD1. The germline V gene has CDR1 SGHNT and CDR2 YYREEE (reference sequence). This CDR3 comprises 15 residues. Trimming took 5 bases from V and 1 from J; bases not matched to a gene: 8.